This T cell receptor beta chain is drawn from a study of blood T cell repertoires in COVID-19. Profiling relied on immunoSEQ multiplex PCR, and the TCRdb table lists in-frame clones only, not all of them. The sample has approximately 110,000 clones; approximately 72% are singletons. The CDR3 has 14 residues. Trimming removed 1 base at V and 6 bases at J, with 9 bases between. Germline V gene lookup returns CDR1 MGHDK and CDR2 SYGVNS. Sequenced sample: peripheral blood. This TCR derives from a woman aged 70-85 years with acute or convalescent COVID-19. This chain links TRBV25-1 with TRBJ1-4; D ambiguous. The CDR3 loop reads CASSEWAEDEKLFF. CDR3 nucleotides: TGTGCCAGCAGTGAATGGGCGGAGGATGAAAAACTGTTTTTT.